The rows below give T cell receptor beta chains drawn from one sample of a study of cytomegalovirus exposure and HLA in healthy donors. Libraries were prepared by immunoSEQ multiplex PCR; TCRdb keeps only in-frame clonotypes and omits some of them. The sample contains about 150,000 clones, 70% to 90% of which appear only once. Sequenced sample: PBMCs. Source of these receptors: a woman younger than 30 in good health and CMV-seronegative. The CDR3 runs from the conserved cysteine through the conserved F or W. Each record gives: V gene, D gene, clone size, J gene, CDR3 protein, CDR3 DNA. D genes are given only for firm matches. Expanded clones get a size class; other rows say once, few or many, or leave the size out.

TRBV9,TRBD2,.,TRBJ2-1,CASSVAPLAGGPQKYNEQFF,TGTGCCAGCAGCGTAGCCCCCCTAGCGGGAGGCCCACAAAAATACAATGAGCAGTTCTTC
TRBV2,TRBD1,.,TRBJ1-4,CASQTLRTGGEKLFF,TGTGCCAGCCAAACTTTACGGACAGGGGGGGAAAAACTGTTTTTT
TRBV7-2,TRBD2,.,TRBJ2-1,CASSLVPAGGHNEQFF,TGTGCCAGCAGCTTAGTCCCTGCGGGAGGACACAATGAGCAGTTCTTC
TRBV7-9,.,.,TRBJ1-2,CSSSHLGDRGGYGYTF,TGTTCCAGCAGCCACTTAGGCGACCGCGGGGGATATGGCTACACCTTC
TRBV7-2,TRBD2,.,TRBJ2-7,CASSLWLAGDYEQYF,TGTGCCAGCAGCCTCTGGCTAGCGGGAGACTACGAGCAGTACTTC
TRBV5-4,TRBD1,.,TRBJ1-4,CASSLDRGRTNEKLFF,TGTGCCAGCAGCTTGGACAGGGGGCGAACTAATGAAAAACTGTTTTTT
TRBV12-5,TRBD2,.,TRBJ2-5,CASGLGREGSETQYF,TGTGCTAGTGGTTTAGGGCGGGAGGGGTCAGAGACCCAGTACTTC
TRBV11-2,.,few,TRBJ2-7,CASSLARGGYYEQYF,TGTGCCAGCAGCTTAGCGCGCGGGGGCTACTACGAGCAGTACTTC
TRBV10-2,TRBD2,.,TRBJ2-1,CASSHLAGPNEQFF,TGCGCCAGCAGTCATCTAGCGGGGCCCAATGAGCAGTTCTTC
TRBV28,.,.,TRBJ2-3,CASRGLTDTQYF,TGTGCCAGCAGGGGGCTCACAGATACGCAGTATTTT
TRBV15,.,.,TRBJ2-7,CATSRGREASYEQYF,TGTGCCACCAGCAGAGGTCGGGAAGCCTCCTACGAGCAGTACTTC
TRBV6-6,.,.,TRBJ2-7,CASSYGSTYEQYF,TGTGCCAGCAGTTATGGCAGTACCTACGAGCAGTACTTC
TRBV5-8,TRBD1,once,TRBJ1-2,CASSLRLWTGGFKGYTF,TGTGCCAGCAGCTTGAGACTGTGGACAGGGGGCTTTAAGGGCTACACCTTC
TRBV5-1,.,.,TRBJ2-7,CASSLSGRTVLGEQYF,TGCGCCAGCAGCCTGAGTGGCCGGACAGTTCTGGGCGAGCAGTACTTC
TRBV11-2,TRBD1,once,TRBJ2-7,CASSTGTGDGEQYF,TGTGCCAGCAGCACGGGGACAGGGGATGGCGAGCAGTACTTC
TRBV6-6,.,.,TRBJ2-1,CASSLRGREQFF,TGTGCCAGCAGCCTCAGGGGCAGGGAGCAGTTCTTC